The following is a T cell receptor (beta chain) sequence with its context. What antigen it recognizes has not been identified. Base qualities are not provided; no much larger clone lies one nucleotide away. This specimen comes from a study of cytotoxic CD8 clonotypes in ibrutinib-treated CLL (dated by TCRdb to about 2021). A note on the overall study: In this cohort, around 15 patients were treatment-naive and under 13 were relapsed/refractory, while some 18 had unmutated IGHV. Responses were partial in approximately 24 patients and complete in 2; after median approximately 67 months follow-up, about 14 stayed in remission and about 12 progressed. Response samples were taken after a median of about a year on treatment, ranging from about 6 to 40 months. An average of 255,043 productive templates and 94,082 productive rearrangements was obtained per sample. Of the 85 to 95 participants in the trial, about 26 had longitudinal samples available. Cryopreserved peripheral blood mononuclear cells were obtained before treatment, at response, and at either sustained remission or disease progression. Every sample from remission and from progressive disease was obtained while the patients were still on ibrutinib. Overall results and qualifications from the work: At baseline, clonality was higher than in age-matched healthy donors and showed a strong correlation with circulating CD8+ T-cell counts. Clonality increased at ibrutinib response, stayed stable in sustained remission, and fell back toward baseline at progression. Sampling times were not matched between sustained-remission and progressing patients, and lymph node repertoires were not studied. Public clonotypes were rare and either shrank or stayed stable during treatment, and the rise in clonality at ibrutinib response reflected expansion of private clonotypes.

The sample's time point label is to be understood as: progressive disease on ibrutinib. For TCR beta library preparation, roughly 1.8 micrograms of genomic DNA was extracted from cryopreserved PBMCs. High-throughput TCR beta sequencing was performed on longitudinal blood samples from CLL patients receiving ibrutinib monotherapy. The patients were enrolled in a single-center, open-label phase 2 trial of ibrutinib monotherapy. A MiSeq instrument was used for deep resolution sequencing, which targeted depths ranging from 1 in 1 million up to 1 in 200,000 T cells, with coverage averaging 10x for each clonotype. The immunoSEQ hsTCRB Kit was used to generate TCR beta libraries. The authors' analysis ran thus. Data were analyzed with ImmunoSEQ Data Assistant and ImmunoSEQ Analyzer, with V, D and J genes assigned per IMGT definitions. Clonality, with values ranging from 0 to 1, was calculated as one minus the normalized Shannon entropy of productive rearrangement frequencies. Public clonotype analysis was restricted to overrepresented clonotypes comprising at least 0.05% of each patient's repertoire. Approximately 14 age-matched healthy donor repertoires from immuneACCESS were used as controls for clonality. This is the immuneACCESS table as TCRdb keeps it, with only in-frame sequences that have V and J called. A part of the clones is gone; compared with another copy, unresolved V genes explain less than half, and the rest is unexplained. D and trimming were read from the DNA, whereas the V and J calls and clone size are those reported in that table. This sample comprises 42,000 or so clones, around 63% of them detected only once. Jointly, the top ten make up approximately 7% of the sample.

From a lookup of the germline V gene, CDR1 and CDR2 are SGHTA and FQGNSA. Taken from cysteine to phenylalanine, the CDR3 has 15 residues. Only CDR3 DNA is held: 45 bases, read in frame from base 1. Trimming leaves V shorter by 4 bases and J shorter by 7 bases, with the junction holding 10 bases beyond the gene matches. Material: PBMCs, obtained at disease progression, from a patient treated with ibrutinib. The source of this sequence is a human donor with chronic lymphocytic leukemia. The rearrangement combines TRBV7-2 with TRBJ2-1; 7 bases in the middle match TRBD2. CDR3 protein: CASSWGRGGSNEQFF. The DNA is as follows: TGTGCCAGCAGCTGGGGGAGGGGTGGTAGTAATGAGCAGTTCTTC.